Shown below are 10 T cell receptor beta chains from a single sample sequenced in a study of OX40 agonist ivuxolimab in advanced cancers. Profiled with immunoSEQ multiplex PCR; TCRdb holds only in-frame clones, not every one. The sample records about 46,000 clones, just over 85% being singletons. Sequencing used CD4+ or CD8+ T cells sorted from blood, obtained in a trial of the OX40 agonist ivuxolimab. These receptors all come from an adult with an advanced solid tumor such as melanoma, head and neck, liver or kidney cancer.

The V and J genes are TRBV5-1 and TRBJ2-1, with 8 bases matching TRBD2. Germline V gene lookup returns CDR1 SGHRS and CDR2 YFSETQ. Trimming at V came to 2 bases and at J to 1 base, leaving 2 bases not matched to a gene. The length of the CDR3 is 15 residues. DNA for the CDR3: TGCGCCAGCAGCTTAGTAGCGGGGTCCTACAATGAGCAGTTCTTC. This codes for CASSLVAGSYNEQFF.

The rearrangement joins TRBV19 to TRBJ2-2, with TRBD2 identical over 14 bases. In germline, CDR1 is LNHDA, CDR2 SQIVND (reference sequence). Trimming cost V 5 bases and J 6 bases; bases outside gene matches: 8. The CDR3 is made up of 17 amino acids. CDR3 sequence: CASSARLAGGPPGELFF. The CDR3 DNA reads as TGTGCCAGTAGTGCCCGACTAGCGGGAGGGCCGCCCGGGGAGCTGTTTTTT.

The chain joins TRBV10-3 to TRBJ2-7; D call uncertain. The CDR3 is 11 amino acids. Trimming stripped 6 bases from V and 1 base from J, with 4 bases between. CDR1 ENHRY and CDR2 SYGVKD come from the germline V gene. CDR3 residues: CAISTSYEQYF. The CDR3 nucleotides are TGTGCCATCAGCACTTCCTACGAGCAGTACTTC.

The genes are TRBV10-2 and TRBJ2-7; possible D gene TRBD1, 5 bases. This CDR3 contains 13 residues. The germline V and J ends were trimmed by 5 bases and 3 bases, with 11 bases remaining between them. From germline, CDR1 is WSHSY and CDR2 SAAADI. CDR3 sequence: CASSWQGNYEQYF. The CDR3 DNA reads TGCGCCAGCAGTTGGCAGGGTAACTACGAGCAGTACTTC.

CDR3 region: CASSVDAGGRDGYTF. The CDR3 nucleotides read TGTGCCAGCAGCGTCGACGCTGGGGGCAGGGATGGCTACACCTTC. This sequence joins TRBV9 and TRBJ1-2, with D possibly being TRBD1 (6 bases). CDR3 length: 15 amino acids. Germline loops: CDR1 SGDLS, CDR2 YYNGEE. With 2 bases removed from V and 6 bases from J, the gap between germline ends came to 17 bases.

A few counts support this clone. The rearrangement uses TRBV5-1 and TRBJ2-1; D gene unclear. Trimming took 1 base from V and 5 from J, leaving 10 bases between them. The germline V gene encodes CDR1 SGHRS and CDR2 YFSETQ. The CDR3 extends over 14 amino acids. The DNA of the CDR3 is TGCGCCAGCAGCTTGACTGGGCGAAACAATGAGCAGTTCTTC. It is translated as CASSLTGRNNEQFF.

V is TRBV30 and J is TRBJ1-2; D possibly corresponds to TRBD1 (5 bases). Germline V gene data show CDR1 as GTSNPN and CDR2 as SVGIG (reference sequence). V lost 0 bases, J lost 10 bases, and 21 bases lay in between. The CDR3 sequence is 15 residues long. The CDR3 is CAWSVRFWGDSAYTF. DNA for the CDR3: TGTGCCTGGAGTGTACGGTTCTGGGGGGATAGTGCCTACACCTTC.

In this sample, this clone turned up a few times. The J gene is TRBJ1-1, the V gene TRBV30, with 7 bases identical to TRBD1. Trimming took 0 bases from V and 1 from J; bases not matched to a gene: 2. The CDR3 has 14 residues. CDR1 and CDR2 (germline): GTSNPN, SVGIG (reference sequence). The CDR3 nucleotides read TGTGCCTGGAGTGTAGGGACAGAGAACACTGAAGCTTTCTTT. This codes for CAWSVGTENTEAFF. The variable domain in full, with the rest retrieved from reference TRBV30 and TRBJ1-1, is SQTIHQWPATLVQPVGSPLSLECTVEGTSNPNLYWYRQAAGRGLQLLFYSVGIGQISSEVPQNLSASRPQDRQFILSSKKLLLSDSGFYLCAWSVGTENTEAFFGQGTRLTVV.

This chain uses TRBV4-1 with TRBJ1-5; no definite D call. The CDR3 contains 14 residues. Trimming cost V 4 bases and J 5 bases, with 12 bases left between them. Germline loops: CDR1 MGHRA, CDR2 YSYEKL. CDR3 in amino acids: CASSPRGVDQPQHF. The CDR3 DNA reads as TGCGCCAGCAGCCCCCGCGGGGTCGATCAGCCCCAGCATTTT.

The sample holds one count of this clone. An end of the junction does not agree with germline; a read error may underlie this. The chain joins TRBV28 to TRBJ1-2; 8 bases align to TRBD1. CDR1 MDHEN and CDR2 SYDVKM come from the germline V gene. The CDR3 has 13 amino acids. The chain's CDR3 is CASSLTGTGENFF. The CDR3, as DNA: TGTGCCAGCAGTTTAACGGGGACAGGTGAAAACTTCTTC.